This T cell receptor (beta chain) was identified in a study of OX40 agonist ivuxolimab in advanced cancers. The CDR3 contains 13 residues. V was clipped by 2 bases and J by 5 bases, with 8 bases between them. Germline V gene sequence: CDR1 PRHDT, CDR2 FYEKMQ (reference sequence). Assay: immunoSEQ multiplex PCR; the TCRdb copy retains only in-frame clones and omits some. The repertoire has tens of thousands of clones, about 86% of them found once; the top ten carry approximately 2%. This clone was seen a single time. The sequence was collected from an adult with an advanced solid tumor such as melanoma, head and neck, liver or kidney cancer. V gene TRBV13 combines with J gene TRBJ2-3, with no clear D. The sequenced sample was CD4+ or CD8+ T cells sorted from blood, obtained in a trial of the OX40 agonist ivuxolimab. CDR3 loop: CASSLFGEDTQYF. The CDR3 DNA sequence: TGTGCCAGCAGCTTATTTGGGGAAGATACGCAGTATTTT.